This record looks at one T cell receptor beta chain sequence and its context. A single record per CDR3 protein comes from TCRdb applying MiXCR to the 5' RACE reads. The table has some 57,000 distinct CDR3 sequences, 10% to 14% seen once; the top ten hold 1.5% to 2%. These data come from a study of early T cells in non-severe SARS-CoV-2 infection. This CDR3 has 12 residues. Germline V gene data show CDR1 as SNHLY and CDR2 as FYNNEI. The V end lost 7 bases, the J end lost 0 bases, and 7 bases lay between the germline ends. This sequence joins TRBV2 and TRBJ2-7; D gene ambiguous. The sequence came from an adult who was a healthcare worker with PCR-confirmed SARS-CoV-2 infection or an uninfected control (not recorded which). Sequencing input: whole blood. CDR3 residues: CASTLTSYEQYF. The CDR3 DNA is TGTGCCAGCACGCTAACCTCCTACGAGCAGTACTTC.